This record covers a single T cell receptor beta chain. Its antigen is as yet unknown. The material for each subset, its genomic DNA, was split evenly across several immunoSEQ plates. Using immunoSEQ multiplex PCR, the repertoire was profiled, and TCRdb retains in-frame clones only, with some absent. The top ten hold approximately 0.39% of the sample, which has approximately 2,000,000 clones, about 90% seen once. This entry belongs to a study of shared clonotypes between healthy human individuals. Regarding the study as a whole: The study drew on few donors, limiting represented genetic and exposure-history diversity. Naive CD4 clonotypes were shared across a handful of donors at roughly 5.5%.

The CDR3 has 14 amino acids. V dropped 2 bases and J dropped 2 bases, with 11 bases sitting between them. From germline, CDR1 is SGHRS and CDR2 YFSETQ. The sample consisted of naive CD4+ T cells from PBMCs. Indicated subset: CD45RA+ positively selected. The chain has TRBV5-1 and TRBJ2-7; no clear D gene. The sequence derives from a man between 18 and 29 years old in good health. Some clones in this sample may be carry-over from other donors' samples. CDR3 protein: CASSLGQVTYEQYF. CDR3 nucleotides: TGCGCCAGCAGCTTAGGGCAGGTGACCTACGAGCAGTACTTC. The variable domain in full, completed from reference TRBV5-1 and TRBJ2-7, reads KAGVTQTPRYLIKTRGQQVTLSCSPISGHRSVSWYQQTPGQGLQFLFEYFSETQRNKGNFPGRFSGRQFSNSRSEMNVSTLELGDSALYLCASSLGQVTYEQYFGPGTRLTVT.